The rows below give T cell receptor beta chains drawn from one sample of a study of CD8 T cells in Susac syndrome. TCRdb fed the immunoSEQ multiplex PCR reads into MiXCR, producing one record per CDR3 protein. Here the sample spans tens of thousands of distinct CDR3 sequences, approximately 96% being singletons. Sequencing was done on a sample of CD8+ T cells from PBMCs. The receptor source for this set is a human donor with Susac syndrome. Both conserved end residues are part of each CDR3. Each record gives: D gene, J gene, V gene, clone size, CDR3 DNA, CDR3 protein. A D gene is named only where the DNA matches it firmly. Expanded clones get a size class; other rows say once, few or many, or leave the size out.

.,TRBJ2-3,TRBV12-3/TRBV12-4,.,TGTGCCAGCAGTTCACAGGACACAGATACGCAGTATTTT,CASSSQDTDTQYF
.,TRBJ2-7,TRBV20-1,.,TGCAGTGCTCGCCGGGACACCTACGAGCAGTACTTC,CSARRDTYEQYF
TRBD1,TRBJ2-1,TRBV29-1,.,TGCAGCGCCCACCTACTTACAGGGGGCAGTGAGCAGTTCTTC,CSAHLLTGGSEQFF
.,TRBJ2-7,TRBV30,.,TGTGCCGCGGTGCCGGGACCGACGATCTCCTACGAGCAGTACTTC,CAAVPGPTISYEQYF
.,TRBJ2-5,TRBV30,once,TGTGCCTGGTCGGGACTGATCCAAGAGACCCAGTACTTC,CAWSGLIQETQYF
TRBD1,TRBJ1-2,TRBV9,.,TGTGCCAGCAGCGAGGACAGGAGGAATGGCTACACCTTC,CASSEDRRNGYTF
.,TRBJ1-1,TRBV29-1,once,TGCAGCGTTGCCGAGATAGAGTCTGAAGCTTTCTTT,CSVAEIESEAFF
.,TRBJ1-2,TRBV12-3/TRBV12-4,.,TGTGCCAGCAGTATAGGGGCGAATGGCTACACCTTC,CASSIGANGYTF
.,TRBJ2-1,TRBV2,.,TGTGCCAGCAGTGAGGGCAATGAGCAGTTCTTC,CASSEGNEQFF
TRBD1,TRBJ1-5,TRBV12-3/TRBV12-4,.,TGTGCCAGCAGTTTATTTGGGGGACAGGACCCCCAGCATTTT,CASSLFGGQDPQHF
.,TRBJ2-3,TRBV5-1,.,TGCGCCAGCAGCTTGGGGCCGGGACCCACAGATACGCAGTATTTT,CASSLGPGPTDTQYF
.,TRBJ2-7,TRBV6-5,.,TGTGCCAGCAGTTGGACGGGGGTCTACGAGCAGTACTTC,CASSWTGVYEQYF
.,TRBJ1-4,TRBV11-2,.,TGTGCCAGCAGCTCTAGCCAGCTGGGGGGGGTCGAAAAACTGTTTTTT,CASSSSQLGGVEKLFF
.,TRBJ2-7,TRBV28,.,TGTGCCAGCTGGGGCAGGGCGGTCTACGAGCAGTACTTC,CASWGRAVYEQYF
.,TRBJ1-1,TRBV4-1,.,TGCGCCAGCAGCCAAGGCACCACTGAAGCTTTCTTT,CASSQGTTEAFF
.,TRBJ2-5,TRBV3-1,.,TGTGCCAGCAGCCAAGATTCGGAGACCCAGTACTTC,CASSQDSETQYF
.,TRBJ1-4,TRBV6-5,.,TGTGCCAGCAGTTACTCGGGGGCAGGGAGCAATGAAAAACTGTTTTTT,CASSYSGAGSNEKLFF
.,TRBJ1-1,TRBV20-1,once,TGCAGTCCCCCCCCGGGACCCACTGAAGCTTTCTTT,CSPPPGPTEAFF
TRBD1,TRBJ1-6,TRBV3-1,.,TGTGCCAGCAGATTAGACAGGGCCTCCTATAATTCACCCCTCCACTTT,CASRLDRASYNSPLHF
TRBD1,TRBJ1-1,TRBV6-2/TRBV6-3,.,TGTGCCACCACCGACAGGGTTGGGACTGAAGCTTTCTTT,CATTDRVGTEAFF
TRBD1,TRBJ2-1,TRBV6-5,.,TGTGCCAGCAGTTACGGGACAGGGGTCACTGAGCAGTTCTTC,CASSYGTGVTEQFF
.,TRBJ1-2,TRBV6-6,.,TGTGCCAGCGCCCTGGGGAACCTCTATGGCTACACCTTC,CASALGNLYGYTF
.,TRBJ2-4,TRBV11-1,.,TGTGCCAGCAGCCCCCCGATGAGGGAAGCCAAAAACATTCAGTACTTC,CASSPPMREAKNIQYF
TRBD2,TRBJ2-5,TRBV25-1,.,TGTGCCAGCAGTGAATCGGGCAGCGGGGGGTCTTCGTTGTACTTC,CASSESGSGGSSLYF
.,TRBJ2-7,TRBV12-3/TRBV12-4,.,TGTGCCAGCAGCCTTAGGGACCCGACCTACGAGCAGTACTTC,CASSLRDPTYEQYF
.,TRBJ2-3,TRBV28,.,TGTGCCAGCAGTTTTGCGGGGGCCACAGATACGCAGTATTTT,CASSFAGATDTQYF
.,TRBJ1-1,TRBV29-1,.,TGCAGCGTTGAAGTGGGTGGGCAGGGGCGCACTGAAGCTTTCTTT,CSVEVGGQGRTEAFF
TRBD2,TRBJ2-3,TRBV12-3/TRBV12-4,.,TGTGCCAGCAGACCGATTAGCGGGGGGGCCGGTACGCAGTATTTT,CASRPISGGAGTQYF
.,TRBJ2-6,TRBV29-1,.,TGCAGCGTTGACTCGGGAACCTCTGGGGCCAACGTCCTGACTTTC,CSVDSGTSGANVLTF
.,TRBJ1-5,TRBV6-6,.,TGTGCCAGCAGCAAGGGAGGTAGTGCTCAGCCCCAGCATTTT,CASSKGGSAQPQHF
TRBD1,TRBJ2-7,TRBV7-2,.,TGTGCCAGCAGCTTAGAAGCGAGACAGGGATCCTACGAGCAGTACTTC,CASSLEARQGSYEQYF
TRBD1,TRBJ2-7,TRBV30,.,TGTGCCTGCTCCGGGACAGGGAATCCCTACGAGCAGTACTTC,CACSGTGNPYEQYF
.,TRBJ2-6,TRBV30,.,TGTGCCTGGAGTGTTGTGCCCTCTGGGGCCAACGTCCTGACTTTC,CAWSVVPSGANVLTF
.,TRBJ2-7,TRBV6-2/TRBV6-3,.,TGTGCCAGCAGTAAGGCGTACGAGCAGTACTTC,CASSKAYEQYF
TRBD1,TRBJ1-4,TRBV25-1,.,TGTGCCAGCAGTGAATGGGGGACAGGAAATGAAAAACTGTTTTTT,CASSEWGTGNEKLFF
.,TRBJ2-7,TRBV20-1,.,TGCAGTGAGAGTGACCACCTTTACTACGAGCAGTACTTC,CSESDHLYYEQYF
.,TRBJ2-7,TRBV4-3,.,TGCGCCAGCAGCCAAGATACCGAGAACTACGAGCAGTACTTC,CASSQDTENYEQYF
TRBD2,TRBJ2-3,TRBV7-9,.,TGTGCCAGCAGCGGAAGACTAGCGGGGGGATCAGATACGCAGTATTTT,CASSGRLAGGSDTQYF
.,TRBJ1-5,TRBV5-6,.,TGTGCCAGCAGCTCCGCATTAGACGGAAGCAATCAGCCCCAGCATTTT,CASSSALDGSNQPQHF
.,TRBJ2-7,TRBV5-1,.,TGCGCCAGCAGCCCGGCCCCCGGTGCTACCGCTGGTTACGAGCAGTACTTC,CASSPAPGATAGYEQYF
.,TRBJ1-1,TRBV18,.,TGTGCCAGCTCACCACACCCGGGGGAGATGAACACTGAAGCTTTCTTT,CASSPHPGEMNTEAFF
.,TRBJ2-1,TRBV2,few,TGTGCCAGCAGTGAAGTCTTGGAGCAGTTCTTC,CASSEVLEQFF
TRBD1,TRBJ2-1,TRBV12-3/TRBV12-4,.,TGTGCCAGCAGAAACCGGGACAGGGTGAATGAGCAGTTCTTC,CASRNRDRVNEQFF
.,TRBJ2-5,TRBV6-6,.,TGTGCCAGCAGCTACGGGGTTGAGGAGACCCAGTACTTC,CASSYGVEETQYF
.,TRBJ1-6,TRBV5-4,.,TGTGCCAGCAGCTTGAAGGGATCCTATAATTCACCCCTCCACTTT,CASSLKGSYNSPLHF
.,TRBJ1-1,TRBV25-1,.,TGTGCCAGCAGGGGTCTGATGAACACTGAAGCTTTCTTT,CASRGLMNTEAFF
.,TRBJ2-6,TRBV30,.,TGTGCCTGGAGTAGGGGTTCTGGGGCCAACGTCCTGACTTTC,CAWSRGSGANVLTF
TRBD1,TRBJ2-1,TRBV30,.,TGTGCCGGGGCCGGGACAGCCCTCTACAATGAGCAGTTCTTC,CAGAGTALYNEQFF
TRBD1,TRBJ1-1,TRBV3-1,.,TGTGCCAGCAGCCTTTGGACAGGGGCGGACACTGAAGCTTTCTTT,CASSLWTGADTEAFF
TRBD1,TRBJ2-4,TRBV5-1,.,TGCGCCAGCAGCTTGGCGGGACAGAAAAACATTCAGTACTTC,CASSLAGQKNIQYF
.,TRBJ2-7,TRBV4-3,.,TGCGCCAGCAGCCAAGATCTGGAAGGCAACTACGAGCAGTACTTC,CASSQDLEGNYEQYF
.,TRBJ1-6,TRBV5-1,.,TGCGCCAGCAGCTTGGATTGGAATTCACCCCTCCACTTT,CASSLDWNSPLHF
.,TRBJ2-7,TRBV5-1,.,TGCGCCAGCAGCTTAACCGGCAGGGACGAGCAGTACTTC,CASSLTGRDEQYF
.,TRBJ1-1,TRBV25-1,.,TGTGCCAGCAGTGAAGAGGCTGAGACAGGGAACACTGAAGCTTTCTTT,CASSEEAETGNTEAFF
.,TRBJ2-5,TRBV11-2,.,TGTGCCAGCAGCTCTAGAGTATTAGGCCTAGAAAAACGTGAGACCCAGTACTTC,CASSSRVLGLEKRETQYF
.,TRBJ2-3,TRBV5-4,.,TGTGCCAGCAGCCTCACCGGGACTAGCACAGATACGCAGTATTTT,CASSLTGTSTDTQYF
.,TRBJ1-3,TRBV29-1,.,TGCAGCGTCCAAGACCGGGACGGGCGAAACACCATATATTTT,CSVQDRDGRNTIYF
TRBD1,TRBJ2-1,TRBV5-8,.,TGTGCCAGCAGCGCCGGGACAGACTCACGGGAGCAGTTCTTC,CASSAGTDSREQFF